The 24 T cell receptor beta chains reported below all come from one sample, sequenced in a study of shared clonotypes between healthy human individuals. TCRdb's table, derived via immunoSEQ multiplex PCR, lists solely in-frame clones and lacks some. There are about 730,000 clones in the sample; 72% occur only once, and about 1.8% lies in the top ten. Sequencing was carried out using memory CD4+ T cells sorted from blood. Subset given: CD45RA-negative fraction. Source of these receptors: a woman in her twenties or thirties in good health.

The chain recombines TRBV27 with TRBJ2-7; 10 nucleotides align to TRBD2. V trimming: 5 bases; J trimming: 6 bases; junction bases outside the gene matches: 16. The V gene's germline CDR1 is MNHEY and CDR2 SMNVEV (reference sequence). The CDR3 runs 17 residues. The CDR3 loop is CASSPIASSGSSGEQYF. The CDR3, as DNA: TGTGCCAGCAGTCCCATCGCGTCTAGCGGGAGCTCCGGCGAGCAGTACTTC.

The J gene is TRBJ2-1, the V gene TRBV29-1; 7 positions agree with TRBD2. Per the germline V gene, CDR1 is SQVTM and CDR2 is ANQGSEA. V dropped 5 bases and J dropped 4; count of bases not matched to a gene: 5. The CDR3 is 13 residues long. The CDR3 loop is CSVLRGLYNEQFF. For the CDR3, the DNA is TGCAGCGTTCTACGGGGACTATACAATGAGCAGTTCTTC.

The chain links TRBV7-2 to TRBJ1-1; D is uncertain. V lost 6 bases and J lost 6, with 20 bases in between. This CDR3 has 15 amino acids. Germline CDR1 is SGHTA and CDR2 is FQGNSA. CDR3 in DNA: TGTGCCAGCAGGGACCGGGCCCGGGGAGGCGCTGAAGCTTTCTTT. Encoded protein: CASRDRARGGAEAFF.

This clone was recorded only once. V and J are TRBV12-1 and TRBJ2-7; the table gives TRBD1 as D, unverified against the DNA. TRBV12-1 is an annotated pseudogene. This CDR3 has 18 residues. Here the CDR3 reads CASSFVRWWDRATYEQYF. DNA of the CDR3: TGTGCCAGCAGCTTTGTTCGTTGGTGGGACAGGGCTACCTACGAGCAGTACTTC.

This clone was seen more than once but under ten times. The sample holds other DNA sequences that translate to the same CDR3. The J gene is TRBJ2-7, the V gene TRBV5-1, with TRBD2 matching over 13 bases. The V gene end was trimmed by 3 bases and the J gene end by 4 bases; junction bases not matched to a gene: 1. Germline V gene lookup returns CDR1 SGHRS and CDR2 YFSETQ. This CDR3 has 14 amino acids. The CDR3 loop is CASSSTSGRYEQYF. The CDR3 DNA follows: TGCGCCAGCAGCTCGACTAGCGGGAGGTACGAGCAGTACTTC. Combining the CDR3 with reference TRBV5-1 and TRBJ2-7 gives the whole variable domain KAGVTQTPRYLIKTRGQQVTLSCSPISGHRSVSWYQQTPGQGLQFLFEYFSETQRNKGNFPGRFSGRQFSNSRSEMNVSTLELGDSALYLCASSSTSGRYEQYFGPGTRLTVT.

V gene TRBV5-1 combines with J gene TRBJ2-1; D may be TRBD2 (6 bases). Germline lookup yields CDR1 SGHRS and CDR2 YFSETQ. The V end lost 3 bases, the J end lost 5 bases, and 15 bases lay between the germline ends. The CDR3 sequence is 15 residues long. This CDR3 is CASSSRGTTNNEQFF. The CDR3 nucleotides read TGCGCCAGCAGCTCGCGCGGGACGACCAACAATGAGCAGTTCTTC. Variable domain in full (rest from reference TRBV5-1 and TRBJ2-1): KAGVTQTPRYLIKTRGQQVTLSCSPISGHRSVSWYQQTPGQGLQFLFEYFSETQRNKGNFPGRFSGRQFSNSRSEMNVSTLELGDSALYLCASSSRGTTNNEQFFGPGTRLTVL.

Note on this clone: The sample has other DNA sequences that encode this CDR3 too. The genes are TRBV6-6 and TRBJ1-1; TRBD1 is a possible D gene (6 bases). This CDR3 is 14 amino acids long. Trimming pared 3 bases from V and 3 bases from J, leaving 11 bases between. Germline CDR1 and CDR2: MNHNY and SVGAGI (reference sequence). DNA for the CDR3: TGTGCCAGCAGTTATGGAGGGGGAGACACTGAAGCTTTCTTT. Protein: CASSYGGGDTEAFF.

V usage is TRBV5-1 and J usage is TRBJ2-3, with a possible D match to TRBD2 (5 bases). There are 16 residues in the CDR3. Per the germline V gene, CDR1 is SGHRS and CDR2 is YFSETQ. Trimming removed 0 bases from V and 0 bases from J, with 11 bases in between. CDR3 DNA: TGCGCCAGCAGCTTGGAGGGCAGGACTAGCACAGATACGCAGTATTTT. It specifies CASSLEGRTSTDTQYF. Full variable domain (outside the CDR3, taken from reference TRBV5-1 and TRBJ2-3): KAGVTQTPRYLIKTRGQQVTLSCSPISGHRSVSWYQQTPGQGLQFLFEYFSETQRNKGNFPGRFSGRQFSNSRSEMNVSTLELGDSALYLCASSLEGRTSTDTQYFGPGTRLTVL.

This clone was observed many times. The J gene is TRBJ1-1, the V gene TRBV7-8, with 12 bases that match TRBD1. V lost 5 bases and J lost 3; bases outside the gene matches: 13. CDR1 is SGHVS and CDR2 is FQNEAQ in the germline V gene. The CDR3 covers 18 residues. In DNA form, the CDR3 reads TGTGCCAGCAGCCGCCCAACCGGGACAGGGGGCCTGGACACTGAAGCTTTCTTT. It encodes CASSRPTGTGGLDTEAFF.

This clone was seen more than once but under ten times. V is TRBV18 and J is TRBJ2-1, with D perhaps matching TRBD2 (5 bases). Germline lookup yields CDR1 KGHSH and CDR2 LQKENI. The germline V and J ends were trimmed by 5 bases and 6 bases, with 11 bases remaining between them. This CDR3 has 13 residues. The CDR3 loop is CASSKERSNEQFF. The CDR3 DNA reads as TGTGCCAGCTCAAAAGAGCGGAGCAATGAGCAGTTCTTC.

For this clone: A much more abundant neighbour one base away suggests this may be a read error. The chain couples TRBV11-2 to TRBJ1-1; the D is unclear. This CDR3 is built from 13 residues. Germline CDR1 and CDR2: SGHAT and FQNNGV. Trimming stripped 2 bases from V and 1 base from J, with 5 bases between. For the CDR3, the DNA is TGTGCCAGCAGCTTAACGGAGAACACTGAAGCTTTCTTT. It specifies CASSLTENTEAFF.

V gene TRBV19 combines with J gene TRBJ2-4, with a weak D call TRBD2 (6 bases). Trimming took 5 bases from V and 9 from J, leaving 17 bases between them. This CDR3 has 14 amino acids. Germline V gene sequence: CDR1 LNHDA, CDR2 SQIVND (reference sequence). CDR3 region: CASSPTPGGGIQYF. The CDR3 DNA follows: TGTGCCAGTAGTCCGACACCCGGGGGTGGCATTCAGTACTTC.

In this sample, this clone turned up a few times. This sample includes further DNA sequences coding for the same CDR3. The CDR3 here is CASSPNSGNTEAFF. CDR3 nucleotides: TGTGCCAGCTCACCAAATTCGGGGAACACTGAAGCTTTCTTT. This chain connects TRBV18 to TRBJ1-1, with D uncertain. From germline, CDR1 is KGHSH and CDR2 LQKENI. The length of the CDR3 is 14 residues. Trimming removed 2 bases from V and 1 base from J, with 8 bases in between.

A few counts support this clone. The chain couples TRBV5-1 to TRBJ2-3; 11 bases are a match to TRBD1. This CDR3 spans 14 amino acids. Germline V gene sequence: CDR1 SGHRS, CDR2 YFSETQ. The junction had 5 bases not matched to a gene; V was cut back by 6 bases and J by 5 bases. Here the CDR3 reads CASTLGTGGDTQYF. Written as DNA, the CDR3 is TGCGCCAGCACACTTGGGACAGGGGGAGATACGCAGTATTTT.

This chain uses TRBV7-5 with TRBJ1-3. TRBV7-5 is a known pseudogene. This CDR3 region has 20 residues. CDR3 protein: CVRSFVAGAKKILLGNTIYF. Here the CDR3 DNA reads TGTGTCAGAAGCTTTGTGGCGGGAGCTAAAAAAATTCTGCTTGGAAACACCATATATTTT.

Only a few counts were recorded for this clone. The DNA for the CDR3 is TGTGCCAGTAAAGGGGGCAAAACTAATGAAAAACTGTTTTTT. Residues: CASKGGKTNEKLFF. The chain employs TRBV19 and TRBJ1-4; 7 bases agree with TRBD1. The CDR3 covers 14 residues. Germline CDR1 reads LNHDA; CDR2 reads SQIVND (reference sequence). Trimming cost V 7 bases and J 1 base; bases outside gene matches: 3.

The chain recombines TRBV29-1 with TRBJ2-7, with D tentatively TRBD2 (5 bases). Deletions cut 7 bases from V and 6 bases from J, with 19 bases between. Germline V gene lookup returns CDR1 SQVTM and CDR2 ANQGSEA. The CDR3 extends over 13 amino acids. The CDR3 region is CSATRAYLGEQYF. In nucleotides, the CDR3 is TGCAGCGCTACGAGGGCGTACCTGGGCGAGCAGTACTTC.

The rearrangement joins TRBV25-1 to TRBJ2-4, with D tentatively TRBD2 (5 bases). Germline values: CDR1 MGHDK, CDR2 SYGVNS. CDR3 length: 15 amino acids. V was cut by 4 bases and J by 6 bases, with 16 bases left in between. The CDR3: CASSASDGVGNIQYF. The CDR3 region has the DNA TGTGCCAGCAGTGCGTCCGACGGGGTAGGAAACATTCAGTACTTC.

This clone was counted many times. The chain carries TRBV2 and TRBJ1-4; 10 positions agree with TRBD1. V lost 8 bases to trimming and J lost 7 bases; unmatched junction nucleotides: 10. Germline CDR1 reads SNHLY; CDR2 reads FYNNEI. The CDR3 covers 15 residues. The CDR3 sequence is CASGKDRGLVEKLFF. As DNA, the CDR3 is TGTGCCAGCGGGAAAGACAGGGGGCTGGTTGAAAAACTGTTTTTT.

The rearrangement joins TRBV5-4 to TRBJ1-2; no reliable D call. The CDR3 is made up of 14 amino acids. Deletions cut 4 bases from V and 6 bases from J, with 16 bases between. CDR1 SGHNT and CDR2 YYREEE come from the germline V gene (reference sequence). CDR3 residues: CASSRNTLRDGYTF. The CDR3 nucleotides read TGTGCCAGCAGCAGGAACACCCTCCGAGATGGCTACACCTTC.

The chain uses TRBV14 and TRBJ1-5; D gene ambiguous. This CDR3 comprises 17 residues. Germline loops: CDR1 SGHDN, CDR2 FVKESK. The V and J ends lost 2 bases and 3 bases respectively, with 17 bases between them. This CDR3 is CASSQPGPQPFNQPQHF. The CDR3 bases are TGTGCCAGCAGCCAACCGGGCCCACAACCCTTCAATCAGCCCCAGCATTTT.

This clone was seen ten or more times. V and J are TRBV11-3 and TRBJ2-1, with D unclear. Per the germline V gene, CDR1 is SGHNT and CDR2 is YENEEA. The V and J ends lost 3 bases and 2 bases respectively, with 11 bases between them. There are 15 residues in the CDR3. The CDR3 region has the DNA TGTGCCAGCAGCTTGGCTGCTACGCCCTACAATGAGCAGTTCTTC. Its protein is CASSLAATPYNEQFF. The full variable domain, rest sourced from reference TRBV11-3 and TRBJ2-1, is EAGVVQSPRYKIIEKKQPVAFWCNPISGHNTLYWYLQNLGQGPELLIRYENEEAVDDSQLPKDRFSAERLKGVDSTLKIQPAELGDSAVYLCASSLAATPYNEQFFGPGTRLTVL.

This clone was seen a single time. With a much larger clone just one base away, this may be a read error. The J gene is TRBJ1-1, the V gene TRBV7-9, with 7 bases identical to TRBD1. The CDR3 totals 15 residues. With 5 bases clipped from V and 1 base from J, the junction kept 7 bases outside the gene matches. Germline CDR1 and CDR2: SEHNR and FQNEAQ (reference sequence). In DNA form, the CDR3 reads TGTGCCAGCAGCCAGCCGGGACAGAGGAACACTGAAGCTTTCTTT. It translates to CASSQPGQRNTEAFF.

The chain carries TRBV5-6 and TRBJ1-1; a weak D match, TRBD1 (6 bases). V was trimmed by 2 bases and J by 6 bases, leaving 14 bases between them. The CDR3 has 14 amino acids. Germline values: CDR1 SGHDT, CDR2 YYEEEE. DNA of the CDR3: TGTGCCAGCAGCTTAGAACTCAGGGGAGCTGAAGCTTTCTTT. Translated, it gives CASSLELRGAEAFF. Supplemented by reference TRBV5-6 and TRBJ1-1, the full variable domain reads DAGVTQSPTHLIKTRGQQVTLRCSPKSGHDTVSWYQQALGQGPQFIFQYYEEEERQRGNFPDRFSGHQFPNYSSELNVNALLLGDSALYLCASSLELRGAEAFFGQGTRLTVV.